The 23 T cell receptor beta chains listed next were all sequenced from one sample in a study of beta chain features in type 1 diabetes. Expressed TCRB transcripts were sequenced after all isolated RNA was converted to cDNA. Clones were read by immunoSEQ multiplex PCR, and TCRdb kept only the in-frame ones, dropping some. The repertoire holds 900,000 or so clones, roughly 15% seen once, with around 0.02% in the top ten. Specimen: naive CD4+ T cells from blood. The receptors were gathered from a woman younger than 30 in good health.

This rearrangement joins TRBV28 to TRBJ1-2; tentative D call: TRBD1 (5 bases). Germline CDR1 is MDHEN and CDR2 is SYDVKM. The V and J ends lost 5 bases and 5 bases respectively, with 18 bases between them. The CDR3 has 15 residues. Here the CDR3 DNA reads TGTGCCAGCAGTCAGGGTGGGGGGTTGGCGTATGGCTACACCTTC. It codes for CASSQGGGLAYGYTF.

The chain is built from TRBV5-4 and TRBJ2-1, with 8 bases that match TRBD2. This CDR3 has 16 residues. V lost 2 bases, J lost 4 bases, and 8 bases stayed unmatched. Germline V gene sequence: CDR1 SGHNT, CDR2 YYREEE (reference sequence). This CDR3 is CASSFGLALGYNEQFF. The DNA of the CDR3 is TGTGCCAGCAGCTTTGGACTAGCTCTTGGGTACAATGAGCAGTTCTTC.

The chain joins TRBV4-2 to TRBJ2-5; a possible D gene is TRBD1 (5 bases). The germline gives CDR1 LGHNA, CDR2 YNFKEQ. V was cut by 0 bases and J by 5 bases, with 10 bases left in between. This CDR3 has 14 amino acids. The CDR3 is CASSQDLAGETQYF. The CDR3 bases are TGTGCCAGCAGCCAAGATCTTGCAGGGGAGACCCAGTACTTC.

This clone was counted between two and nine times. V and J are TRBV5-1 and TRBJ2-7; maybe TRBD1 (6 bases). The CDR3 is 14 amino acids. CDR1 is SGHRS, CDR2 YFSETQ, per germline. V lost 2 bases and J 2 bases, leaving 11 bases between the germline ends. The CDR3 is CASSFTGSPYEQYF. The CDR3, as DNA: TGCGCCAGCAGCTTTACAGGGAGCCCCTACGAGCAGTACTTC.

The chain employs TRBV15 and TRBJ2-3, with TRBD2 matching over 10 bases. The CDR3 is made up of 17 amino acids. V shed 4 bases, J shed 5 bases, and the junction held 12 bases outside the gene matches. Germline V gene sequence: CDR1 LNHNV, CDR2 YYDKDF (reference sequence). CDR3 DNA: TGTGCCACCAGCAAAGGGCCAGCGGGAGGGCCTGGAGATACGCAGTATTTT. Translated, it gives CATSKGPAGGPGDTQYF.

The V call is TRBV18, the J call TRBJ1-1; unclear D gene. V was cut by 6 bases and J by 5 bases, with 19 bases left in between. Per the germline V gene, CDR1 is KGHSH and CDR2 is LQKENI. The CDR3 consists of 15 residues. As DNA, the CDR3 is TGTGCCAGCTCCTACGGCGTGGGTGCGTGGACTGAAGCTTTCTTT. The encoded protein is CASSYGVGAWTEAFF.

J is TRBJ2-3 and V is TRBV18; the match to TRBD2 covers 11 bases. Germline V gene sequence: CDR1 KGHSH, CDR2 LQKENI. The CDR3 spans 16 residues. The V gene end was trimmed by 5 bases and the J gene end by 2 bases; junction bases not matched to a gene: 6. The DNA of the CDR3 is TGTGCCAGCTCATTAGGGACTAGCGGAGCCACAGATACGCAGTATTTT. Protein sequence: CASSLGTSGATDTQYF.

The J gene is TRBJ2-3, the V gene TRBV16; D unresolved. There are 14 residues in the CDR3. The V gene's germline CDR1 is KGHSY and CDR2 FQNENV. V lost 6 bases to trimming and J lost 0 bases, with 10 bases between them. CDR3 sequence reads: CASRSTLSTDTQYF. DNA of the CDR3: TGTGCCAGCAGGAGCACCTTAAGCACAGATACGCAGTATTTT.

The CDR3 sequence is CAINSNYQETQYF. The DNA of the CDR3 is TGTGCCATAAACAGTAATTACCAAGAGACCCAGTACTTC. This chain links TRBV28 with TRBJ2-5; D is ambiguous. V was trimmed by 10 bases and J by 0 bases, leaving 12 bases between them. The CDR3 loop spans 13 amino acids. The V gene's germline CDR1 is MDHEN and CDR2 SYDVKM.

This clone occurred a few times. This CDR3 reads CASSIQGAGTGVLFF. The CDR3 DNA follows: TGTGCCAGCAGCATACAGGGTGCGGGTACGGGGGTACTGTTTTTT. The chain joins TRBV28 to TRBJ1-4; D possibly corresponds to TRBD1 (6 bases). Germline V gene lookup returns CDR1 MDHEN and CDR2 SYDVKM. V was cut by 6 bases and J by 13 bases, with 24 bases left in between. This CDR3 comprises 15 residues.

V is TRBV6-1 and J is TRBJ2-7; a possible D gene is TRBD1 (6 bases). CDR1 MNHNS and CDR2 SASEGT come from the germline V gene. Trimming stripped 5 bases from V and 2 bases from J, with 16 bases between. This CDR3 comprises 15 residues. The CDR3 sequence is CASSLTGRSTYEQYF. The CDR3 DNA reads as TGTGCCAGCAGTCTTACAGGGCGTAGCACCTACGAGCAGTACTTC.

This clone was seen more than once but under ten times. The chain couples TRBV27 to TRBJ1-3, with 10 bases lining up with TRBD1. This CDR3 region has 15 residues. V was pared by 5 bases and J by 9 bases, with 10 bases of the junction left unmatched. Looked up from germline, CDR1 is MNHEY and CDR2 is SMNVEV (reference sequence). The CDR3: CASSPGTGALVTIYF. CDR3 DNA sequence: TGTGCCAGCAGTCCCGGGACAGGGGCTCTAGTCACCATATATTTT.

The rearrangement links TRBV27 to TRBJ2-1; no clear D gene. V was cut by 7 bases and J by 4 bases, with 11 bases left in between. Germline V gene sequence: CDR1 MNHEY, CDR2 SMNVEV (reference sequence). CDR3 length: 13 residues. CDR3 DNA: TGTGCCAGCAATAAAGAAGGATACAATGAGCAGTTCTTC. It specifies CASNKEGYNEQFF.

This clone was seen more than once but under ten times. The V and J genes are TRBV25-1 and TRBJ2-7, with TRBD2 matching 11 bases. CDR1 and CDR2 (germline): MGHDK, SYGVNS. The CDR3 spans 15 residues. Germline trimming cut 6 bases from V and 3 bases from J; bases unmatched to any gene: 7. The CDR3 is CASSPMGTSGYEQYF. The CDR3 DNA is TGTGCCAGCAGCCCCATGGGGACTAGCGGCTACGAGCAGTACTTC.

The gene calls are TRBV7-2 and TRBJ2-3; D assignment may be TRBD1 or TRBD2 (6 bases each). Looked up from germline, CDR1 is SGHTA and CDR2 is FQGNSA. The CDR3 has 18 residues. V lost 2 bases and J 4 bases, leaving 22 bases between the germline ends. CDR3 nucleotides: TGTGCCAGCAGCTTAAGAGGGGGACTCCGTTTATTTCCAGATACGCAGTATTTT. Translated: CASSLRGGLRLFPDTQYF.

This chain connects TRBV11-3 to TRBJ2-5, with D possibly matching TRBD1 (5 bases). TRBJ2-7 matches the DNA end more closely, so the J call is doubtful. Germline V lookup: CDR1 SGHNT, CDR2 YENEEA. This CDR3 is built from 13 residues. The CDR3 nucleotides are TGTGCCAGCAGCTTAGAGCAGGGTTACGAGCAGTACTTC. Translation: CASSLEQGYEQYF.

There are a few counts of this clone. This chain links TRBV7-9 with TRBJ2-7; a weak D match, TRBD2 (6 bases). The V end was cut by 0 bases, the J end by 2 bases, with 17 bases between. The CDR3 has 17 residues. Germline V lookup: CDR1 SEHNR, CDR2 FQNEAQ (reference sequence). CDR3 protein: CASSLAGDWRAAYEQYF. The CDR3 DNA reads TGTGCCAGCAGCTTAGCCGGGGACTGGCGAGCTGCCTACGAGCAGTACTTC. The full variable domain, completed using reference TRBV7-9 and TRBJ2-7, is DTGVSQNPRHKITKRGQNVTFRCDPISEHNRLYWYRQTLGQGPEFLTYFQNEAQLEKSRLLSDRFSAERPKGSFSTLEIQRTEQGDSAMYLCASSLAGDWRAAYEQYFGPGTRLTVT.

This clone has more than one count but fewer than ten. The chain is built from TRBV28 and TRBJ2-3, with 9 bases matching TRBD2. The CDR3 is 14 residues long. After removal of 7 bases from V and 4 bases from J, the junction contained 6 bases not matched to a gene. Germline values: CDR1 MDHEN, CDR2 SYDVKM. The DNA of the CDR3 is TGTGCCAGCACGGGCGGGAGGGCCCCAGATACGCAGTATTTT. Encoded protein: CASTGGRAPDTQYF.

The V and J genes are TRBV11-1 and TRBJ1-2, with D perhaps matching TRBD1 (5 bases). CDR3 size: 14 residues. The V end was cut by 1 base, the J end by 7 bases, with 13 bases between. Germline V gene data show CDR1 as SGHAT and CDR2 as FQDESV (reference sequence). CDR3 sequence: CASSLGDRSSGYTF. Here the CDR3 DNA reads TGTGCCAGCAGCTTAGGGGACCGATCCAGTGGCTACACCTTC.

This clone has just a few counts. Other DNA sequences in the same sample also yield this CDR3. V and J are TRBV18 and TRBJ2-7; 7 nucleotides agree with TRBD2. Looked up from germline, CDR1 is KGHSH and CDR2 is LQKENI. The CDR3 sequence is 15 residues long. J was trimmed by 0 bases and V by 2 bases; bases with no gene match: 4. The CDR3, as DNA: TGTGCCAGCTCACCAGGGCGGGGGAGCTCCTACGAGCAGTACTTC. This sequence encodes CASSPGRGSSYEQYF.

Points on this clone: Other nucleotide sequences from this sample produce the same CDR3. The chain employs TRBV9 and TRBJ2-1; the match to TRBD2 covers 7 bases. The V gene's germline CDR1 is SGDLS and CDR2 YYNGEE. V trimming: 0 bases; J trimming: 3 bases; junction bases outside the gene matches: 3. The CDR3 runs 15 residues. The CDR3 region is CASSVDGGDYNEQFF. The CDR3 region has the DNA TGTGCCAGCAGCGTAGATGGGGGGGACTACAATGAGCAGTTCTTC.

This clone was seen once. The genes are TRBV10-3 and TRBJ2-3, with 8 bases that match TRBD1. V gave up 6 bases and J gave up 0 bases; unmatched junction bases: 8. CDR3 length equals 16 residues. The germline V gene encodes CDR1 ENHRY and CDR2 SYGVKD. The CDR3 loop reads CAIRKQGETSTDTQYF. The CDR3 DNA reads as TGTGCCATCAGGAAACAGGGGGAAACTAGCACAGATACGCAGTATTTT.

This chain connects TRBV28 to TRBJ1-5; D uncertain. CDR1 and CDR2 (germline): MDHEN, SYDVKM. This CDR3 spans 15 amino acids. V was trimmed by 5 bases and J by 2 bases, leaving 13 bases between them. CDR3 sequence reads: CASSLDLLGNQPQHF. In DNA form, the CDR3 reads TGTGCCAGCAGTCTGGACCTCCTTGGCAATCAGCCCCAGCATTTT. The variable domain in full, with the rest retrieved from reference TRBV28 and TRBJ1-5, is DVKVTQSSRYLVKRTGEKVFLECVQDMDHENMFWYRQDPGLGLRLIYFSYDVKMKEKGDIPEGYSVSREKKERFSLILESASTNQTSMYLCASSLDLLGNQPQHFGDGTRLSIL.